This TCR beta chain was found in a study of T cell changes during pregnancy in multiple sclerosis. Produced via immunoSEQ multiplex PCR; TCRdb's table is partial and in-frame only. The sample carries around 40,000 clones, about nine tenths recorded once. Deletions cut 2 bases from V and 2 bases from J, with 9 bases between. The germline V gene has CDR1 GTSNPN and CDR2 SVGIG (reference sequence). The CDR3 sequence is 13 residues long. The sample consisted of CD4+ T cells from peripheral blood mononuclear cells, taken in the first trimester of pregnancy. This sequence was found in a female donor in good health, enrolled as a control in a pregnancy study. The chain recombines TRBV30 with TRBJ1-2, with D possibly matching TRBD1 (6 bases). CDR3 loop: CAWSKGENYGYTF. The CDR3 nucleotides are TGTGCCTGGAGTAAGGGGGAAAACTATGGCTACACCTTC.